The source of this T cell receptor (beta chain) is a study of shared clonotypes between healthy human individuals. Whole-study context: The study used three CD4 naive, three CD4 memory, two CD8 naive and one CD8 memory plate per donor. Study conclusions and caveats: Exclusively blood specimens were collected; tissue repertoires likely differ.

For every subset, genomic DNA was evenly distributed across several immunoSEQ plates. TCRdb's table, derived via immunoSEQ multiplex PCR, lists solely in-frame clones and lacks some. The table includes millions of clones, over 85% detected once. As regards this clone: Antigen: not known.

V dropped 3 bases and J dropped 2 bases, with 13 bases sitting between them. CDR1 and CDR2 (germline): SGHRS, YFSETQ. The CDR3 sequence is 15 residues long. The chain carries TRBV5-1 and TRBJ2-3, with a weak D call TRBD1 (5 bases). Material: naive CD4+ T cells sorted from blood. Indicated subset: CD45RA+ positively selected. The receptor was isolated from a man between 18 and 35 years old in good health. The CDR3 spells CASSSTGDPTDTQYF. CDR3 DNA: TGCGCCAGCAGCTCTACAGGTGACCCCACAGATACGCAGTATTTT.